This TCR beta chain comes out of a study of a mutant IDH1 vaccine in newly diagnosed glioma. The overall study: Those enrolled had earlier been treated with radiotherapy, temozolomide, or both, mostly both.

Concerning this clone: Its antigen is currently unknown.

Generated by immunoSEQ multiplex PCR, the TCRdb table keeps only in-frame clones and is missing some. There are 55,000 to 65,000 clones in the sample; approximately 80% occur only once, and around 6.5% lies in the top ten. Points from the study as a whole: Patients mounted vaccine-induced immune responses in 85% to 95% of cases.

V lost 5 bases, J lost 0 bases, and 12 bases lay in between. The CDR3 covers 15 residues. The germline V gene has CDR1 SGHNT and CDR2 YYREEE (reference sequence). The time point: week 11, during vaccination. Each dose delivered 300 ug of mutant IDH1 20-mer peptide subcutaneously with imiquimod. The donor cohort comprised cases of new WHO grade 3 or 4 IDH1-mutant, ATRX-lost astrocytoma. Material: PBMCs, obtained from a glioma patient whose treatment included an IDH1 peptide vaccine. V usage is TRBV5-4 and J usage is TRBJ2-1; D perhaps matches TRBD1 (6 bases). The sequence derives from a man aged 50 or older with glioma. Written as DNA, the CDR3 is TGTGCCAGCAGATCGGACAGAGCCTCCTACAATGAGCAGTTCTTC. Protein sequence: CASRSDRASYNEQFF.